This T cell receptor (beta chain) was documented in a study of T cell changes during pregnancy in multiple sclerosis. The table came from immunoSEQ multiplex PCR; TCRdb's copy has only in-frame clones and leaves some out. The table lists over 35,000 clones, around nine tenths of them singletons. Germline V gene data show CDR1 as SGHNT and CDR2 as YENEEA. The V gene lost 7 bases and the J gene lost 2 bases, with 18 bases spanning the gap. There are 15 residues in the CDR3. The chain is built from TRBV11-3 and TRBJ2-7; D possibly corresponds to TRBD1 (6 bases). This receptor was obtained from a female donor with multiple sclerosis, enrolled in a pregnancy study. The sample was peripheral blood, taken before pregnancy. As DNA, the CDR3 is TGTGCCAGCACCTCGGGGACACCACTTCCCTACGAGCAGTACTTC. This sequence encodes CASTSGTPLPYEQYF.